Listed below are T cell receptor beta chains from one sample, sequenced in a study of CD4 T cells in relation to SARS-CoV-2 and coronaviruses. Here immunoSEQ multiplex PCR was the method, and the copy in TCRdb shows in-frame clones only, minus some. The repertoire includes 15,000 to 20,000 clones, 75% to 85% of them detected once, and 15% to 19% sits in the top ten. These TCRs' antigens remain unknown. The sequencing sample was made of CD4+ T cells from PBMCs, cultured in vitro. The receptors were gathered from a human donor in good health. The CDR3 runs from the conserved cysteine through the conserved F or W. Fields, in order: clone size, CDR3 length, D gene, V gene, J gene, CDR3 DNA, CDR3 protein. D genes are given only for firm matches. Clone size appears in some rows only: once, few, many, or a class for an expanded clone.

size: -; length: 19; D: TRBD2; V: TRBV18; J: TRBJ2-1; DNA: TGTGCCAGCTCACCCCGTAAGATAGCGGGAGGGCCCCGTAACAATGAGCAGTTCTTC; CDR3: CASSPRKIAGGPRNNEQFF
size: -; length: 15; D: -; V: TRBV18; J: TRBJ1-3; DNA: TGTGCCAGCTCACCACAACAGGGCGGCGGAAACACCATATATTTT; CDR3: CASSPQQGGGNTIYF
size: -; length: 15; D: -; V: TRBV9; J: TRBJ1-1; DNA: TGTGCCAGCAGCGTAGGTCGGGGCTCTCACACTGAAGCTTTCTTT; CDR3: CASSVGRGSHTEAFF
size: once; length: 16; D: TRBD2; V: TRBV27; J: TRBJ2-3; DNA: TGTGCCAGCAGTTTATTTTCCGGGAGGGCCGGAGATACGCAGTATTTT; CDR3: CASSLFSGRAGDTQYF
size: few; length: 14; D: -; V: TRBV12-5; J: TRBJ1-2; DNA: TGTGCTAGTGGTTTGTTTCCAGCCCGCTATGGCTACACCTTC; CDR3: CASGLFPARYGYTF
size: -; length: 17; D: TRBD2; V: TRBV5-1; J: TRBJ2-5; DNA: TGCGCCAGCAGCCCGACAGCGGGAGGGCCGTCGGGCGAGACCCAGTACTTC; CDR3: CASSPTAGGPSGETQYF
size: once; length: 16; D: -; V: TRBV5-1; J: TRBJ2-5; DNA: TGCGCCAGCAGCTTGACTGGGCAGGGGTCGAGGGAGACCCAGTACTTC; CDR3: CASSLTGQGSRETQYF
size: -; length: 12; D: -; V: TRBV28; J: TRBJ2-7; DNA: TGTGCCAGCAGTTTGGCGTCATACGAGCAGTACTTC; CDR3: CASSLASYEQYF
size: once; length: 14; D: -; V: TRBV27; J: TRBJ2-7; DNA: TGTGCCAGCAGTTTATCGGGGGCGCCGCACGAGCAGTACTTC; CDR3: CASSLSGAPHEQYF
size: -; length: 15; D: -; V: TRBV27; J: TRBJ1-2; DNA: TGTGCCAGCAGTCAGGGGCAGTCCTTTAACTATGGCTACACCTTC; CDR3: CASSQGQSFNYGYTF
size: -; length: 16; D: TRBD2; V: TRBV7-6; J: TRBJ2-3; DNA: TGTGCCAGCAGCTTAGTCCCTAGCGGGGGCCCGGATACGCAGTATTTT; CDR3: CASSLVPSGGPDTQYF
size: once; length: 13; D: -; V: TRBV12-3/TRBV12-4; J: TRBJ2-5; DNA: TGTGCCAGCAGTTTCGGCGGGGGCGCGGCCCAGTACTTC; CDR3: CASSFGGGAAQYF
size: -; length: 16; D: TRBD2; V: TRBV7-3; J: TRBJ2-7; DNA: TGTGCCAGCAGCCCAGGAGAGCGGGAGGGCATTTACGAGCAGTACTTC; CDR3: CASSPGEREGIYEQYF
size: -; length: 18; D: TRBD1; V: TRBV25-1; J: TRBJ2-6; DNA: TGTGCCAGCAGTGCCTACAGGGGTGAGGGCTCTGGGGCCAACGTCCTGACTTTC; CDR3: CASSAYRGEGSGANVLTF
size: few; length: 14; D: TRBD1; V: TRBV9; J: TRBJ2-5; DNA: TGTGCCAGCAGTCCCGGGACAGGGGGCAAGACCCAGTACTTC; CDR3: CASSPGTGGKTQYF
size: once; length: 13; D: -; V: TRBV5-6; J: TRBJ2-1; DNA: TGTGCCAGCAGCTTGGCCAGATACAATGAGCAGTTCTTC; CDR3: CASSLARYNEQFF
size: -; length: 16; D: TRBD1; V: TRBV5-4; J: TRBJ2-1; DNA: TGTGCCAGCAGCTTGGGGTTTAGGGGGCCAGGGGATTGGCAGTTCTTC; CDR3: CASSLGFRGPGDWQFF
size: -; length: 14; D: -; V: TRBV30; J: TRBJ2-1; DNA: TGTGCCTGGAGTGCATGGCCCAAATACAATGAGCAGTTCTTC; CDR3: CAWSAWPKYNEQFF
size: -; length: 15; D: TRBD2; V: TRBV6-2/TRBV6-3; J: TRBJ2-1; DNA: TGTGCCAGCAGTTACTCGACTAGCGGGAGCTTGGAGCAGTTCTTC; CDR3: CASSYSTSGSLEQFF
size: once; length: 15; D: -; V: TRBV6-5; J: TRBJ1-2; DNA: TGTGCCAGCAGCAAGTTATGGGGGGACGGGGATGGCTACACCTTC; CDR3: CASSKLWGDGDGYTF
size: -; length: 14; D: -; V: TRBV2; J: TRBJ1-5; DNA: TGTGCCAGCAGTGTGATAACCGATAATCAGCCCCAGCATTTT; CDR3: CASSVITDNQPQHF
size: -; length: 14; D: -; V: TRBV6-2/TRBV6-3; J: TRBJ2-6; DNA: TGTGCCAGCAGCTGGTCAACTGGGGCCAACGTCCTGACTTTC; CDR3: CASSWSTGANVLTF
size: once; length: 13; D: -; V: TRBV25-1; J: TRBJ2-5; DNA: TGTGCCAGCAGTACCGCGGGTCGGGAGACCCAGTACTTC; CDR3: CASSTAGRETQYF
size: -; length: 14; D: -; V: TRBV28; J: TRBJ1-5; DNA: TGTGCCAGCAGTTTTTGGGCGAGCAATCAGCCCCAGCATTTT; CDR3: CASSFWASNQPQHF
size: -; length: 15; D: TRBD2; V: TRBV7-3; J: TRBJ2-1; DNA: TGTGCCAGCAGCCAATTACCCAGCGGGAGCAATGAGCAGTTCTTC; CDR3: CASSQLPSGSNEQFF
size: -; length: 15; D: TRBD1; V: TRBV5-6; J: TRBJ2-5; DNA: TGTGCCAGCAGCTTGGTTGGACAGGCGAGAGAGACCCAGTACTTC; CDR3: CASSLVGQARETQYF
size: once; length: 12; D: -; V: TRBV12-3/TRBV12-4; J: TRBJ1-2; DNA: TGTGCCAGCAGCCAAACACCACACGGCTACACCTTC; CDR3: CASSQTPHGYTF
size: -; length: 15; D: -; V: TRBV5-1; J: TRBJ1-1; DNA: TGCGCCAGCAGCTTGGGGGGCTCCCCAGCCACTGAAGCTTTCTTT; CDR3: CASSLGGSPATEAFF
size: once; length: 13; D: TRBD1; V: TRBV29-1; J: TRBJ1-1; DNA: TGCAGCGCTGATGGGACAGCGAACACTGAAGCTTTCTTT; CDR3: CSADGTANTEAFF
size: -; length: 13; D: -; V: TRBV12-3/TRBV12-4; J: TRBJ1-5; DNA: TGTGCCAGCAGTTTAACCAGCTATCAGCCCCAGCATTTT; CDR3: CASSLTSYQPQHF
size: -; length: 14; D: -; V: TRBV7-3; J: TRBJ1-3; DNA: TGTGCCAGCAGCTTAACGTCTACCGGAAACACCATATATTTT; CDR3: CASSLTSTGNTIYF
size: -; length: 12; D: -; V: TRBV3-1/TRBV3-2; J: TRBJ2-1; DNA: TGTGCCAGCAGCCAAGTTAAGGGGGAGCAGTTCTTC; CDR3: CASSQVKGEQFF
size: -; length: 13; D: -; V: TRBV14; J: TRBJ1-2; DNA: TGTGCCAGCAGCCCGTCGGGGGGGAATGGCTACACCTTC; CDR3: CASSPSGGNGYTF
size: -; length: 13; D: -; V: TRBV11-2; J: TRBJ1-5; DNA: TGTGCCAGCAGCTTAGATACGTCAGGACCCCAGCATTTT; CDR3: CASSLDTSGPQHF
size: once; length: 12; D: -; V: TRBV6-5; J: TRBJ1-1; DNA: TGTGCCAGCAGCCTCCGGGGGGGTGAAGCTTTCTTT; CDR3: CASSLRGGEAFF
size: -; length: 13; D: -; V: TRBV5-1; J: TRBJ2-7; DNA: TGCGCCAGCAGCTTGGACCGAGACTACGAGCAGTACTTC; CDR3: CASSLDRDYEQYF
size: -; length: 15; D: -; V: TRBV28; J: TRBJ1-2; DNA: TGTGCCAGCAGTTCCTGGGGCTTAGCTAACTATGGCTACACCTTC; CDR3: CASSSWGLANYGYTF